This note documents a single T cell receptor beta chain sequence. Its target is unknown. Repertoires were generated with immunoSEQ multiplex PCR, while TCRdb's copy carries only in-frame clones and drops some. This table holds more than 80,000 clones, 70% to 90% found once. Trimming left V 6 bases short and J 0 bases short, with 15 bases between. The CDR3 consists of 16 residues. Germline V CDR1 and CDR2: LNHDA, SQIVND (reference sequence). The entry originates in a study of T cell responses to AZD1222 COVID-19 vaccine. Study outcomes and limitations: Researchers took repertoire samples only after the peak T cell response had come. Clonal diversity was possibly underestimated, and the donors were mostly white British, with more females. Only 5 or 6 people who got AZD1222 tested seropositive at baseline.

Pooling was applied to second doses at about 4 or about 12 weeks. The V and J genes are TRBV19 and TRBJ1-5; possibly TRBD1 for D (5 bases). The sample consisted of peripheral blood, taken 28 days after the second AZD1222 dose. This TCR derives from an adult who received the AZD1222 COVID-19 vaccine. The CDR3 DNA reads as TGTGCCAGTAGCCCAAAACAGGTTTATAGCAATCAGCCCCAGCATTTT. Its protein is CASSPKQVYSNQPQHF.